These T cell receptor beta chains were read from a single sample in a study of T cell repertoires in cytomegalovirus infection. MiXCR, applied by TCRdb to the reads, yields one record per CDR3 protein. Counted here are 95,000 to 150,000 distinct CDR3 sequences, over 30% occurring once; the ten biggest clones make up under 65%. These receptors have no identified antigens. Sequenced material: CD8+ T cells from cultured PBMCs, taken from culture after CMV antigen stimulation. The receptor source for this set is a human donor in good health (CMV status not recorded). Some clones in this sample may be carry-over from other donors' samples. The conserved cysteine and the conserved F or W are not part of the CDR3 here.

J	V	CDR3
TRBJ2-5	TRBV29-1	SASASQQETQY
TRBJ1-1	TRBV4-1	ASSQGGGLNTEAF
TRBJ1-2	TRBV20-1	SARDQGGTGYT
TRBJ2-2	TRBV24-1	ATSDSGTAYTGELF
TRBJ2-7	TRBV27	ASSPGDRETYEQY
TRBJ1-6	TRBV6-2/TRBV6-3	ASSPGTGNSPLH
TRBJ2-7	TRBV4-1	ASSQGTGFYEQY
TRBJ2-2	TRBV18	ASSRDSTNTGELF
TRBJ2-4	TRBV6-6	ASSYPSLSGAAVGMAKNIQY
TRBJ1-6	TRBV6-1	ASSEFGQNNSPLH